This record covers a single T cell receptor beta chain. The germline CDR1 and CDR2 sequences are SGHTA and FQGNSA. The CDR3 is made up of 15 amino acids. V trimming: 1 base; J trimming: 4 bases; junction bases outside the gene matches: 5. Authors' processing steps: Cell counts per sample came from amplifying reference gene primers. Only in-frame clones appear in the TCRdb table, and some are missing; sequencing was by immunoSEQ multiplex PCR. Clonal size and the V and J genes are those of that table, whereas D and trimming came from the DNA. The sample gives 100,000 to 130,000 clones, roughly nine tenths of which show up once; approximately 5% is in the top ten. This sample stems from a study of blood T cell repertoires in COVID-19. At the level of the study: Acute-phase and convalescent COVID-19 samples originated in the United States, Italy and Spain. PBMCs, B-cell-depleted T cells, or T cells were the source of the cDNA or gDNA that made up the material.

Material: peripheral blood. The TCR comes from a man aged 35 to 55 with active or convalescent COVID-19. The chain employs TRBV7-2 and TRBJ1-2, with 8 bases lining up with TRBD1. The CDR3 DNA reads TGTGCCAGCAGCTTAGACAGGGGGATTTCCTATGGCTACACCTTC. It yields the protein CASSLDRGISYGYTF.